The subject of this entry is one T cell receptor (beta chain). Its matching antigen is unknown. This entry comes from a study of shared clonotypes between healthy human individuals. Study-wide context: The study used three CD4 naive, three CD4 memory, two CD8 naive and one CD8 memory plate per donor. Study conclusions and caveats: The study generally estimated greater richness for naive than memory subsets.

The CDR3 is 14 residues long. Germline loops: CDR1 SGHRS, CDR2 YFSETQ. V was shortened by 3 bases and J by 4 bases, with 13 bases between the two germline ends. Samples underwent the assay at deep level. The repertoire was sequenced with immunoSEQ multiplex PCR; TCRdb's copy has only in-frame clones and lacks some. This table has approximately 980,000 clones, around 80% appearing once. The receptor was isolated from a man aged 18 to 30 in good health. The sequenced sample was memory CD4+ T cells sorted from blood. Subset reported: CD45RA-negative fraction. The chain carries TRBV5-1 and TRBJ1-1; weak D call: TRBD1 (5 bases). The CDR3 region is CASSWRTGGTEAFF. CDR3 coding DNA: TGCGCCAGCAGCTGGCGAACGGGGGGCACTGAAGCTTTCTTT.